A single sample is the source of the 7 T cell receptor beta chains below, sequenced in a study of cytomegalovirus exposure and HLA in healthy donors. The PCR had 60 Vbeta and 13 Jbeta primers. Using immunoSEQ multiplex PCR, the repertoire was profiled, and TCRdb retains in-frame clones only, with some absent. This repertoire shows 150,000 to 200,000 clones, 77% found once; its top ten account for roughly 1.4%. The sample comprised PBMCs. The receptors stem from a man in his late teens or twenties in good health and CMV-seronegative.

This clone occurred once. The genes are TRBV30 and TRBJ2-7; 12 bases align to TRBD2. Germline trimming cut 8 bases from V and 4 bases from J; bases unmatched to any gene: 12. The length of the CDR3 is 15 residues. Germline V gene sequence: CDR1 GTSNPN, CDR2 SVGIG (reference sequence). Written as DNA, the CDR3 is TGTGCCCGGGGACCTCTAGCGGGGGGGAATTACGAGCAGTACTTC. Protein sequence: CARGPLAGGNYEQYF.

V usage is TRBV7-8 and J usage is TRBJ1-3; 12 bases agree with TRBD1. Germline CDR1 is SGHVS and CDR2 is FQNEAQ. V lost 5 bases and J lost 4; bases outside the gene matches: 18. This CDR3 spans 20 amino acids. CDR3: CASSRPIAGQGAGGGNTIYF. The CDR3 coding sequence is TGTGCCAGCAGCCGACCAATTGCGGGACAGGGGGCTGGAGGCGGAAACACCATATATTTT.

The chain uses TRBV7-9 and TRBJ2-1; D may be TRBD2 (6 bases). The germline CDR1 and CDR2 sequences are SEHNR and FQNEAQ (reference sequence). V was cut by 4 bases and J by 1 base, with 14 bases left in between. This CDR3 contains 16 residues. CDR3 DNA sequence: TGTGCCAGCAGCTCCCCACTAGCAAGGTCCTACAATGAGCAGTTCTTC. As protein: CASSSPLARSYNEQFF. The full variable domain, rest sourced from reference TRBV7-9 and TRBJ2-1, is DTGVSQNPRHKITKRGQNVTFRCDPISEHNRLYWYRQTLGQGPEFLTYFQNEAQLEKSRLLSDRFSAERPKGSFSTLEIQRTEQGDSAMYLCASSSPLARSYNEQFFGPGTRLTVL.

Here the CDR3 DNA reads TGTGCCAGCAGCTTAGAACAGGCGAAGGGCACAGATACGCAGTATTTT. This gives the protein CASSLEQAKGTDTQYF. The chain is built from TRBV13 and TRBJ2-3; weak D call: TRBD1 (5 bases). The germline gives CDR1 PRHDT, CDR2 FYEKMQ (reference sequence). The CDR3 is 16 amino acids. Trimming cost V 1 base and J 1 base, with 12 bases left between them. The full variable domain, with the rest looked up from reference TRBV13 and TRBJ2-3, is AAGVIQSPRHLIKEKRETATLKCYPIPRHDTVYWYQQGPGQDPQFLISFYEKMQSDKGSIPDRFSAQQFSDYHSELNMSSLELGDSALYFCASSLEQAKGTDTQYFGPGTRLTVL.

The V gene is TRBV19, the J gene TRBJ2-6; 10 bases align to TRBD1. V was clipped by 1 base and J by 4 bases; unmatched bases: 7. Germline V gene lookup returns CDR1 LNHDA and CDR2 SQIVND (reference sequence). The CDR3 extends over 18 amino acids. CDR3 DNA: TGTGCCAGTAGTATAGGGACAGGGGGACTGTCCGGGGCCAACGTCCTGACTTTC. This sequence encodes CASSIGTGGLSGANVLTF.

This chain uses TRBV2 with TRBJ1-5; TRBD1 might be the D (6 bases). CDR3 size: 14 residues. CDR1 is SNHLY, CDR2 FYNNEI, per germline. V was clipped by 8 bases and J by 0 bases, with 11 bases between them. For the CDR3, the DNA is TGTGCCAGCGACAGGAGAAATAGCAATCAGCCCCAGCATTTT. Amino acids: CASDRRNSNQPQHF. Full variable domain (remainder filled in from reference TRBV2 and TRBJ1-5): EPEVTQTPSHQVTQMGQEVILRCVPISNHLYFYWYRQILGQKVEFLVSFYNNEISEKSEIFDDQFSVERPDGSNFTLKIRSTKLEDSAMYFCASDRRNSNQPQHFGDGTRLSIL.

This sequence joins TRBV7-3 and TRBJ2-2, with 8 positions matching TRBD2. Germline V gene lookup returns CDR1 SGHTA and CDR2 FQGTGA. The CDR3 is made up of 18 amino acids. The ends lost 2 bases at V and 0 bases at J; junction bases unmatched: 8. CDR3 region: CASSLRMSGGSNTGELFF. CDR3 bases: TGTGCCAGCAGCTTACGGATGAGCGGGGGTTCGAACACCGGGGAGCTGTTTTTT.